The 28 T cell receptor beta chains below come from one sample, sequenced in a study of spatial heterogeneity in lung cancer. Notes on the study in general: Tumoral mutation counts were tracked by counts of expanded intratumoral alpha and beta TCRs.

MiXCR, applied by TCRdb to the 5' RACE reads, yields one record per CDR3 protein. The table records over 3,000 distinct CDR3 sequences, about a third of them present only once. The sample's time point: sample taken at primary tumor resection. These receptors have no identified antigens. This material consisted of lung tumor tissue, taken at surgery. Receptors originate from a female donor with early-stage non-small cell lung cancer.

By sample share, this clonotype is large (0.1 to 1%). V is TRBV29-1 and J is TRBJ1-5; D is ambiguous. In germline, CDR1 is SQVTM, CDR2 ANQGSEA. The CDR3 loop spans 8 amino acids. In nucleotides, the CDR3 is TGCATCGGTCAGCCCCAGCATTTT. Residues: CIGQPQHF.

By sample share, this clonotype is large. This sequence joins TRBV19 and TRBJ1-5; 7 bases fit TRBD1. Germline V gives CDR1 LNHDA, CDR2 SQIVND (reference sequence). Trimming took 0 bases from V and 4 from J; bases not matched to a gene: 3. CDR3 size: 15 residues. In nucleotides, the CDR3 is TGTGCCAGTAGTATAGAAGACAGGGCTAATCAGCCCCAGCATTTT. It codes for CASSIEDRANQPQHF. Full variable domain (remainder filled in from reference TRBV19 and TRBJ1-5): DGGITQSPKYLFRKEGQNVTLSCEQNLNHDAMYWYRQDPGQGLRLIYYSQIVNDFQKGDIAEGYSVSREKKESFPLTVTSAQKNPTAFYLCASSIEDRANQPQHFGDGTRLSIL.

V and J are TRBV20-1 and TRBJ1-2; no reliable D call. Trimming cost V 2 bases and J 5 bases, with 9 bases left between them. The CDR3 totals 12 residues. The germline CDR1 and CDR2 sequences are DFQATT and SNEGSKA (reference sequence). CDR3 amino acids: CSARKASYGYTF. CDR3 nucleotides: TGCAGTGCTAGAAAAGCCTCATATGGCTACACCTTC.

This clonotype is judged medium-sized. The chain combines TRBV6-2 or TRBV6-3 with TRBJ2-3; TRBD2 is a possible D gene (5 bases). The CDR3 runs to 13 residues. The V and J ends lost 11 bases and 0 bases respectively, with 12 bases between them. Germline V CDR1 and CDR2: MNHEY, SVGEGT. CDR3: CAAGPWSTDTQYF. As DNA, the CDR3 is TGTGCCGCGGGTCCGTGGAGCACAGATACGCAGTATTTT.

This clonotype was observed a handful of times. The chain links TRBV5-4 to TRBJ1-6; unclear D gene. The V gene's germline CDR1 is SGHNT and CDR2 YYREEE (reference sequence). The CDR3 consists of 15 residues. The ends were cut back, 0 bases at V and 5 bases at J, with 9 bases in the middle. CDR3 sequence: CASSLDPRHNSPLHF. The CDR3 nucleotides read TGTGCCAGCAGCTTGGACCCACGCCATAATTCACCCCTCCACTTT.

This clonotype was observed a few times. The chain recombines TRBV29-1 with TRBJ2-7, with D maybe TRBD1 (6 bases). CDR3 size: 11 residues. V lost 7 bases to trimming and J lost 7 bases, with 14 bases between them. Germline V CDR1 and CDR2: SQVTM, ANQGSEA. CDR3 in DNA: TGCAGCGGGGGACATGGCAGGGAGCAGTACTTC. This codes for CSGGHGREQYF.

The chain recombines TRBV7-2 with TRBJ2-1, with TRBD1 as a possible D gene (6 bases). Per germline, CDR1 SGHTA and CDR2 FQGNSA. V lost 5 bases, J lost 9 bases, and 8 bases lay in between. CDR3 length equals 11 residues. DNA of the CDR3: TGTGCCAGCAGCGCACAGGGTGAGCAGTTCTTC. This encodes CASSAQGEQFF.

The chain employs TRBV4-2 and TRBJ2-3, with unresolved D. The V and J ends lost 4 bases and 2 bases respectively, with 22 bases between them. The CDR3 runs to 18 residues. CDR1 and CDR2 (germline): LGHNA, YNFKEQ. DNA of the CDR3: TGTGCCAGCAGCCTTCAGGCGGCCTCAAGTACTCACACAGATACGCAGTATTTT. Protein: CASSLQAASSTHTDTQYF.

This clonotype was recorded a few times. The rearrangement joins TRBV20-1 to TRBJ2-3; 8 bases match TRBD1. Per the germline V gene, CDR1 is DFQATT and CDR2 is SNEGSKA (reference sequence). There are 14 residues in the CDR3. For the CDR3, the DNA is TGCAGCCCCATGGTGGCAGGGGGCTTAGATACGCAGTATTTT. Its translation is CSPMVAGGLDTQYF.

This clonotype was picked up a small number of times. The chain joins TRBV20-1 to TRBJ2-4; 8 nucleotides line up with TRBD2. V gave up 6 bases and J gave up 3 bases; unmatched junction bases: 7. This CDR3 contains 14 residues. Germline V lookup: CDR1 DFQATT, CDR2 SNEGSKA (reference sequence). This chain's CDR3 is CSAPLGGVKNIQYF. DNA for the CDR3: TGCAGTGCACCCCTCGGGGGGGTCAAAAACATTCAGTACTTC.

This chain links TRBV20-1 with TRBJ2-7; TRBD1 might be the D (6 bases). This CDR3 comprises 14 residues. V was shortened by 3 bases and J by 3 bases, with 15 bases between the two germline ends. Germline V gene lookup returns CDR1 DFQATT and CDR2 SNEGSKA (reference sequence). CDR3 coding DNA: TGCAGTGCTAGGGCAGGGGTGGATTTCTACGAGCAGTACTTC. Its protein is CSARAGVDFYEQYF.

This clonotype was observed a single time. The chain combines TRBV20-1 with TRBJ1-4; 7 bases align to TRBD1. The CDR3 totals 12 residues. J was trimmed by 6 bases and V by 6 bases; bases with no gene match: 4. Per germline, CDR1 DFQATT and CDR2 SNEGSKA (reference sequence). The CDR3 DNA sequence: TGCAGTGCCCAGCAGGGGGATGAAAAACTGTTTTTT. This sequence encodes CSAQQGDEKLFF.

This clonotype was detected a few times. The rearrangement joins TRBV6-2 or TRBV6-3 to TRBJ2-5, with 9 bases identical to TRBD2. The CDR3 has 16 residues. The germline V gene has CDR1 MNHEY and CDR2 SVGEGT. The junction had 11 bases not matched to a gene; V was cut back by 5 bases and J by 4 bases. For the CDR3, the DNA is TGTGCCAGCAGTCCCCCCAACCTAGCGGGGATAGAGACCCAGTACTTC. This encodes CASSPPNLAGIETQYF.

V is TRBV4-2 and J is TRBJ2-7; D not resolved. Germline V gene data show CDR1 as LGHNA and CDR2 as YNFKEQ. The CDR3 is 15 residues long. The V gene lost 3 bases and the J gene lost 7 bases, with 19 bases spanning the gap. The CDR3 DNA follows: TGTGCCAGCAGCCAGACCAACCCCCCTTTGAGAGAGCAGTACTTC. Its protein is CASSQTNPPLREQYF.

This clonotype is labeled large (0.1 to 1%). This rearrangement joins TRBV5-1 to TRBJ1-5, with D perhaps matching TRBD1 (5 bases). Germline values: CDR1 SGHRS, CDR2 YFSETQ. The CDR3 consists of 15 residues. The V end was cut by 2 bases, the J end by 4 bases, with 13 bases between. The CDR3 DNA reads as TGCGCCAGCAGCTTTTCAGGTGGGGGGAATCAGCCCCAGCATTTT. It is translated as CASSFSGGGNQPQHF.

A single count supports this clonotype. J is TRBJ2-5 and V is TRBV10-3; 8 nucleotides align to TRBD2. Germline values: CDR1 ENHRY, CDR2 SYGVKD. V lost 4 bases to trimming and J lost 2 bases; unmatched junction nucleotides: 9. This CDR3 has 16 residues. The CDR3 sequence is CAISVVRGDSQETQYF. The CDR3 nucleotides are TGTGCCATCAGTGTTGTGCGGGGGGACTCTCAAGAGACCCAGTACTTC.

The sample holds a few counts of this clonotype. The V gene is TRBV5-4, the J gene TRBJ2-4, with 8 bases matching TRBD1. The germline gives CDR1 SGHNT, CDR2 YYREEE (reference sequence). The CDR3 has 13 amino acids. With V trimmed by 5 bases and J by 4 bases, 2 bases remained unmatched. DNA of the CDR3: TGTGCCAGCAGTCGGGACAGGAAAAACATTCAGTACTTC. Its translation: CASSRDRKNIQYF.

This clonotype was recorded a few times. J is TRBJ2-1 and V is TRBV14, with D unclear. CDR1 and CDR2 from the germline V gene are SGHDN and FVKESK. Trimming left V 1 base short and J 6 bases short, with 1 base between. The CDR3 is 11 amino acids. CDR3 sequence: CASSQANEQFF. The CDR3 DNA reads TGTGCCAGCAGCCAAGCCAATGAGCAGTTCTTC. Variable domain in full (rest from reference TRBV14 and TRBJ2-1): EAGVTQFPSHSVIEKGQTVTLRCDPISGHDNLYWYRRVMGKEIKFLLHFVKESKQDESGMPNNRFLAERTGGTYSTLKVQPAELEDSGVYFCASSQANEQFFGPGTRLTVL.

This clonotype was seen just once. The rearrangement joins TRBV6-5 to TRBJ2-1; 13 bases fit TRBD2. The CDR3 runs to 16 residues. Germline V gene lookup returns CDR1 MNHEY and CDR2 SVGAGI. V gave up 4 bases and J gave up 2 bases; unmatched junction bases: 2. The DNA of the CDR3 is TGTGCCAGCAGTTCGACTAGCGGGGGGACCTACAATGAGCAGTTCTTC. Protein product: CASSSTSGGTYNEQFF.

By its share, this clonotype is medium-sized (0.01 to 0.1%). The V call is TRBV3-1, the J call TRBJ2-7; a weak D match, TRBD2 (6 bases). Trimming removed 0 bases from V and 2 bases from J, with 8 bases in between. Per the germline V gene, CDR1 is LGHDT and CDR2 is YNNKEL (reference sequence). The CDR3 is 14 amino acids. DNA for the CDR3: TGTGCCAGCAGCCAAGAGGGAGGAACCTACGAGCAGTACTTC. Encoded protein: CASSQEGGTYEQYF.

This sequence joins TRBV18 and TRBJ2-7; 8 positions match TRBD1. The germline V gene has CDR1 KGHSH and CDR2 LQKENI. The length of the CDR3 is 15 residues. V gave up 3 bases and J gave up 4 bases; unmatched junction bases: 8. The CDR3 is CASSPVTGVRYEQYF. The CDR3 nucleotides read TGTGCCAGCTCACCGGTGACAGGGGTCCGGTACGAGCAGTACTTC.

The chain joins TRBV5-1 to TRBJ2-3, with D possibly TRBD2 on 6 matching bases. The CDR3 totals 15 residues. From germline, CDR1 is SGHRS and CDR2 YFSETQ. The V end was cut by 1 base, the J end by 1 base, with 10 bases between. This chain's CDR3 is CASSLWVAGTDTQYF. The CDR3 nucleotides read TGCGCCAGCAGCTTGTGGGTAGCGGGCACAGATACGCAGTATTTT.

The chain links TRBV10-3 to TRBJ2-1; possibly TRBD1 or TRBD2 for D (5 bases each). The germline CDR1 and CDR2 sequences are ENHRY and SYGVKD. With 11 bases removed from V and 5 bases from J, the gap between germline ends came to 16 bases. The CDR3 is made up of 13 amino acids. CDR3 sequence (DNA): TGTGCCGCAAAACCCGGGACCAACAATGAGCAGTTCTTC. This encodes CAAKPGTNNEQFF.

In DNA, the CDR3 is TGCGCCAGCAGCTTCGAGGCCTCCTACGAGCAGTACTTC. This gives the protein CASSFEASYEQYF. V is TRBV5-1 and J is TRBJ2-7, with unresolved D. The CDR3 is 13 residues long. V was clipped by 2 bases and J by 0 bases, with 6 bases between them. Germline V gene sequence: CDR1 SGHRS, CDR2 YFSETQ. The variable domain in full, with the rest retrieved from reference TRBV5-1 and TRBJ2-7, is KAGVTQTPRYLIKTRGQQVTLSCSPISGHRSVSWYQQTPGQGLQFLFEYFSETQRNKGNFPGRFSGRQFSNSRSEMNVSTLELGDSALYLCASSFEASYEQYFGPGTRLTVT.

By sample fraction, this clonotype is large (0.1 to 1%). This chain connects TRBV19 to TRBJ2-3, with D maybe TRBD1 (5 bases). V was cut by 10 bases and J by 5 bases, with 10 bases left in between. The CDR3 contains 11 residues. The germline V gene encodes CDR1 LNHDA and CDR2 SQIVND (reference sequence). CDR3 protein: CATRVVDTQYF. The DNA of the CDR3 is TGTGCCACCAGGGTGGTAGATACGCAGTATTTT.

This clonotype is a singleton in its sample. The gene calls are TRBV4-3 and TRBJ1-2, with D maybe TRBD1 (5 bases). Germline V gene data show CDR1 as LGHNA and CDR2 as YSLEER. The CDR3 is 14 residues long. V lost 0 bases and J lost 2, with 7 bases in between. CDR3 DNA sequence: TGCGCCAGCAGCCAAGATGGGGGAAACTATGGCTACACCTTC. Amino acids: CASSQDGGNYGYTF.

This clonotype was found a few times. The rearrangement joins TRBV20-1 to TRBJ1-1; 8 positions agree with TRBD1. The CDR3 is 14 amino acids. Germline V gene lookup returns CDR1 DFQATT and CDR2 SNEGSKA (reference sequence). V was clipped by 6 bases and J by 6 bases; unmatched bases: 12. The DNA of the CDR3 is TGCAGTGCCCGGACAGGGTCTGAACCGGCTGAAGCTTTCTTT. Protein: CSARTGSEPAEAFF.

This clonotype has only a few counts. The V and J genes are TRBV10-2 and TRBJ2-1; 10 bases fit TRBD1. From germline, CDR1 is WSHSY and CDR2 SAAADI. After removal of 4 bases from V and 7 bases from J, the junction contained 4 bases not matched to a gene. The CDR3 has 14 residues. In nucleotides, the CDR3 is TGCGCCAGCAGTGGGACAGGGGGGTTGAATGAGCAGTTCTTC. Residues: CASSGTGGLNEQFF.